This is a list of T cell receptor beta chains from one sample in a study of T cells in Graves' hyperthyroidism and ophthalmopathy. MiXCR, run by TCRdb on the multiplex PCR reads, gives a single entry per CDR3 protein. The sample consists of 750,000 to 950,000 distinct CDR3 sequences, about two fifths of them appearing once. Sequencing used blood. Every receptor here comes from a man between 18 and 29 years old with Graves' hyperthyroidism. The conserved cysteine and the conserved F or W are not part of the CDR3 here.

>TRBV10-3|TRBJ2-7
AISPRTGSYEQY
>TRBV6-5|TRBJ2-5
ASSYFRGTEETQY
>TRBV5-5|TRBJ1-2
ASSPRGSGYT
>TRBV29-1|TRBJ1-4
SGLGAATNEKLF
>TRBV10-3|TRBJ1-1
AIRGGTEAF
>TRBV9|TRBJ2-7
ASSPPGTKHEQY
>TRBV9|TRBJ1-2
ASSVEPGRDYGYT
>TRBV7-9|TRBJ2-2
ASCPTSEGELF
>TRBV7-9|TRBJ2-5
ASSMRTGRETQY
>TRBV12-3/TRBV12-4|TRBJ1-5
ASMETGDQPQH
>TRBV29-1|TRBJ2-7
SVDGLGLREQY
>TRBV15|TRBJ2-5
ATSRKGQGGQTQY
>TRBV10-2|TRBJ2-7
ASSEPRAYEQY
>TRBV9|TRBJ1-1
ASSLRAGLMNTEAF
>TRBV7-8|TRBJ2-6
ASSRVGVTNVLT
>TRBV19|TRBJ2-2
ASSINFQTGELF
>TRBV6-6|TRBJ1-5
ASSAPGQGQPQH
>TRBV4-3|TRBJ2-7
ASSQDSTSGTYEQY
>TRBV10-3|TRBJ2-7
ATGTGVYEQY
>TRBV9|TRBJ1-1
ASSGPLTGRGAF
>TRBV5-1|TRBJ2-7
ASSEDISYEQY
>TRBV10-3|TRBJ2-7
AISPQGISEQY
>TRBV7-9|TRBJ2-7
ASSLPGGWEQY
>TRBV2|TRBJ1-2
ASSEPGDLYGYT
>TRBV15|TRBJ2-6
ATSTDTGSGANVLT
>TRBV14|TRBJ2-7
ASSRTTGYEQY
>TRBV2|TRBJ1-3
ASSETGGPTSTIY
>TRBV20-1|TRBJ2-2
SARDLGAGELF
>TRBV12-3/TRBV12-4|TRBJ2-5
ASSLDREARGETQY